Below are 8 T cell receptor beta chains sequenced from a single sample in a study of blood T cell repertoires in COVID-19. TCRdb's table, derived via immunoSEQ multiplex PCR, lists solely in-frame clones and lacks some. The repertoire holds under 150,000 clones, with about four fifths as singletons. Sequencing was performed on peripheral blood. These receptor sequences come from a man aged 40-49 years with active or convalescent COVID-19.

The chain uses TRBV18 and TRBJ1-6, with TRBD1 as a possible D gene (6 bases). CDR1 is KGHSH, CDR2 LQKENI, per germline. This CDR3 contains 15 residues. V shed 2 bases and J shed 8 bases, with 13 bases lying between them. The CDR3 DNA reads TGTGCCAGCTCACCAGTCGAACAGGGTCATTCACCCCTCCACTTT. Its protein product is CASSPVEQGHSPLHF.

This sequence joins TRBV7-9 and TRBJ2-5; D might be TRBD1 (6 bases). The CDR3 covers 15 residues. In germline, CDR1 is SEHNR, CDR2 FQNEAQ (reference sequence). V was shortened by 2 bases and J by 2 bases, with 12 bases between the two germline ends. In DNA form, the CDR3 reads TGTGCCAGCAGCTTAAAGGGGGTTTATCAAGAGACCCAGTACTTC. It specifies CASSLKGVYQETQYF.

The CDR3 DNA reads as TGTGCCAGCAGTTGGACGGGAGGGCAAACTGAAGCTTTCTTT. Its translation is CASSWTGGQTEAFF. This rearrangement joins TRBV6-5 to TRBJ1-1; no definite D call. The CDR3 length is 14 residues. V was clipped by 4 bases and J by 5 bases, with 14 bases between them. CDR1 is MNHEY, CDR2 SVGAGI, per germline.

This rearrangement joins TRBV18 to TRBJ1-2; 7 positions match TRBD1. CDR1 is KGHSH, CDR2 LQKENI, per germline. The V and J ends lost 3 bases and 0 bases, in that order; junction bases with no gene match: 4. The CDR3 covers 15 residues. The CDR3 loop reads CASSPDRTTNYGYTF. The CDR3 nucleotides are TGTGCCAGCTCACCGGACAGGACTACTAACTATGGCTACACCTTC.

The chain uses TRBV5-1 and TRBJ2-3; TRBD2 might be the D (5 bases). Looked up from germline, CDR1 is SGHRS and CDR2 is YFSETQ. V was pared by 0 bases and J by 1 base, with 12 bases between. The CDR3 consists of 16 residues. The CDR3 nucleotides are TGCGCCAGCAGCTTGGGGCGGGTTCGACGCACAGATACGCAGTATTTT. Protein product: CASSLGRVRRTDTQYF.

This chain uses TRBV7-2 with TRBJ1-3, with 9 bases fitting TRBD1. Germline assignment: CDR1 SGHTA and CDR2 FQGNSA. Trimming cost V 6 bases and J 2 bases; bases outside gene matches: 5. CDR3 length: 15 amino acids. CDR3 residues: CASRLTGGPGNTIYF. The DNA of the CDR3 is TGTGCCAGCAGGTTAACAGGGGGCCCTGGAAACACCATATATTTT.

The J gene is TRBJ2-7, the V gene TRBV18, with D possibly TRBD1 on 5 matching bases. Trimming pared 4 bases from V and 1 base from J, leaving 14 bases between. Germline lookup yields CDR1 KGHSH and CDR2 LQKENI. CDR3 length: 15 amino acids. For the CDR3, the DNA is TGTGCCAGCTCACGGGGCCAAGGGCCTTCCTACGAGCAGTACTTC. Translated, it gives CASSRGQGPSYEQYF. Complete variable domain (other parts from reference TRBV18 and TRBJ2-7): NAGVMQNPRHLVRRRGQEARLRCSPMKGHSHVYWYRQLPEEGLKFMVYLQKENIIDESGMPKERFSAEFPKEGPSILRIQQVVRGDSAAYFCASSRGQGPSYEQYFGPGTRLTVT.

This chain joins TRBV6-6 and TRBJ2-7; TRBD1 aligns across 7 bases. There are 14 residues in the CDR3. CDR1 and CDR2 (germline): MNHNY, SVGAGI (reference sequence). Trimming removed 4 bases from V and 5 bases from J; junction bases left unmatched: 8. The CDR3 nucleotides are TGTGCCAGCAGTTCCGGGACAGAAACCCACGAGCAGTACTTC. This gives the protein CASSSGTETHEQYF.